What follows are 13 T cell receptor beta chains derived from one specimen sequenced in a study of spatial heterogeneity in lung cancer. Described time point: sample taken at primary tumor resection. Unsorted whole RNA of tumor, nontumor lung or frozen PBMC was sequenced. TCRdb recomputed calls from the 5' RACE reads with MiXCR, one row per CDR3 protein. Counted here are roughly 82,000 distinct CDR3 sequences, 10% to 15% occurring once; the ten biggest clones make up 3.5% to 5.5%. The specimen comprised PBMCs, sampled at surgery. These TCRs come from a male donor with early-stage non-small cell lung cancer.

In this sample, this clonotype turned up many times. This chain uses TRBV12-3 or TRBV12-4 with TRBJ1-1; tentative D call: TRBD1 (6 bases). This CDR3 comprises 13 residues. V was clipped by 5 bases and J by 6 bases, with 13 bases between them. CDR3 nucleotide sequence: TGTGCCAGCAGTCCTCGACAGGCGGCTGAAGCTTTCTTT. It is translated as CASSPRQAAEAFF.

This clonotype came up a few times. The chain employs TRBV5-5 and TRBJ2-3; maybe TRBD2 (5 bases). The germline V gene encodes CDR1 SGHKS and CDR2 YYEKEE (reference sequence). The CDR3 is made up of 13 amino acids. Trimming left V 0 bases short and J 5 bases short, with 7 bases between. The CDR3 here is CASSLEGRDTQYF. CDR3 sequence (DNA): TGTGCCAGCAGCTTGGAAGGGAGAGATACGCAGTATTTT.

This clonotype occurred a few times. The rearrangement links TRBV10-3 to TRBJ2-2; no clear D gene. CDR1 ENHRY and CDR2 SYGVKD come from the germline V gene. This CDR3 is 14 amino acids long. V gave up 0 bases and J gave up 0 bases, with 2 bases separating them. The CDR3 DNA is TGTGCCATCAGTGAGTCGCCGAACACCGGGGAGCTGTTTTTT. This encodes CAISESPNTGELFF.

This clonotype was counted between two and nine times. The chain links TRBV7-2 to TRBJ2-3; D unclear. From germline, CDR1 is SGHTA and CDR2 FQGNSA. The CDR3 is 15 amino acids. The ends were cut back, 1 base at V and 2 bases at J, with 10 bases in the middle. The chain's CDR3 is CASSLGVSHTDTQYF. The CDR3, as DNA: TGTGCCAGCAGCTTAGGAGTGTCACACACAGATACGCAGTATTTT.

The rearrangement links TRBV10-3 to TRBJ2-1; the match to TRBD2 covers 8 bases. Germline V CDR1 and CDR2: ENHRY, SYGVKD. V lost 8 bases to trimming and J lost 9 bases; unmatched junction nucleotides: 6. The CDR3 consists of 12 residues. CDR3 protein: CAIQRELGEQFF. CDR3 DNA sequence: TGTGCCATCCAGCGGGAGTTGGGTGAGCAGTTCTTC.

V and J are TRBV13 and TRBJ2-2, with D possibly being TRBD2 (5 bases). From germline, CDR1 is PRHDT and CDR2 FYEKMQ (reference sequence). V dropped 4 bases and J dropped 4 bases, with 13 bases sitting between them. The CDR3 is made up of 15 amino acids. This CDR3 is CASSSTREGTGELFF. The CDR3 bases are TGTGCCAGCAGCTCGACCCGCGAGGGCACCGGGGAGCTGTTTTTT.

This clonotype occurred once. A much larger clone lies a single base off, so this may be a read error. The chain joins TRBV19 to TRBJ1-2; maybe TRBD1 (5 bases). Germline lookup yields CDR1 LNHDA and CDR2 SQIVND (reference sequence). The CDR3 is made up of 14 amino acids. The CDR3 is CVSTPRGWPEGYTF. The CDR3 nucleotides read TGTGTCAGTACTCCGAGGGGTTGGCCGGAAGGCTACACCTTC. The whole variable domain, remainder taken from reference TRBV19 and TRBJ1-2, is DGGITQSPKYLFRKEGQNVTLSCEQNLNHDAMYWYRQDPGQGLRLIYYSQIVNDFQKGDIAEGYSVSREKKESFPLTVTSAQKNPTAFYLCVSTPRGWPEGYTFGSGTRLTVV.

This clonotype was observed a handful of times. This chain connects TRBV2 to TRBJ2-1; D is unclear. V gave up 1 base and J gave up 2 bases, with 6 bases separating them. The CDR3 is 14 residues long. Germline V CDR1 and CDR2: SNHLY, FYNNEI. Here the CDR3 DNA reads TGTGCCAGCAGTGAAGGGCGAACCTACAATGAGCAGTTCTTC. It yields the protein CASSEGRTYNEQFF.

This clonotype was seen only a few times. The rearrangement joins TRBV7-3 to TRBJ2-2; D uncertain. The CDR3 is 12 residues long. The germline V gene encodes CDR1 SGHTA and CDR2 FQGTGA. Trimming cost V 3 bases and J 4 bases, with 3 bases left between them. The DNA of the CDR3 is TGTGCCAGCAGCTTGATCACCGGGGAGCTGTTTTTT. Translated: CASSLITGELFF.

The chain has TRBV30 and TRBJ1-1; TRBD1 matches 9 bases. The CDR3 is 12 residues long. CDR1 and CDR2 from the germline V gene are GTSNPN and SVGIG (reference sequence). V shed 2 bases, J shed 10 bases, and the junction held 5 bases outside the gene matches. DNA of the CDR3: TGTGCCTGGAGTATTGGGACAGGGCGAGCTTTCTTT. It codes for CAWSIGTGRAFF.

This clonotype was picked up many times. The chain couples TRBV11-1 to TRBJ2-7; 16 nucleotides line up with TRBD2. The germline V gene has CDR1 SGHAT and CDR2 FQDESV (reference sequence). CDR3 length: 18 residues. With V trimmed by 3 bases and J by 7 bases, 12 bases remained unmatched. The CDR3 protein is CASSLAGLAGGIIEEQYF. CDR3 nucleotides: TGTGCCAGCAGCTTGGCGGGACTAGCGGGGGGGATCATTGAGGAGCAGTACTTC.

This clonotype was detected only a few times. J is TRBJ2-7 and V is TRBV7-9, with 7 bases matching TRBD2. The CDR3 consists of 14 residues. Germline values: CDR1 SEHNR, CDR2 FQNEAQ (reference sequence). V was pared by 4 bases and J by 7 bases, with 10 bases of the junction left unmatched. The CDR3 coding sequence is TGTGCCAGCAGCTCAACCGGACTAGTTGAGGAGCAGTACTTC. Translating gives CASSSTGLVEEQYF.

The DNA of the CDR3 is TGCGCCAGCAGTCAGAAGGGGACCTACAATGAGCAGTTCTTC. Its protein product is CASSQKGTYNEQFF. The V call is TRBV23-1, the J call TRBJ2-1; D is possibly TRBD1 (5 bases). TRBV23-1 is placed among ORFs of uncertain function. V was clipped by 3 bases and J by 2 bases, with 8 bases between them. The CDR3 consists of 14 residues.